A single sample gave rise to the 27 T cell receptor beta chains below, sequenced in a study of T cell repertoires in aging, cancer and after chemotherapy. TCR beta rearrangements were amplified from peripheral blood genomic DNA. Multiplex touch-down PCR with TRB-A/B primers amplified rearranged V-D-J TRB sequences. In TCRdb, the multiplex PCR reads were re-called with MiXCR into one record per CDR3 protein. The table records over a thousand distinct CDR3 sequences, more than 25% of them present only once. What was sequenced was blood. Receptors originate from a human donor with a blood cancer.

This chain uses TRBV7-3 with TRBJ2-1; 15 bases map to TRBD2. This CDR3 comprises 18 residues. CDR1 is SGHTA, CDR2 FQGTGA, per germline. The V gene end was trimmed by 0 bases and the J gene end by 2 bases; junction bases not matched to a gene: 2. The DNA for the CDR3 is TGTGCCAGCAGCTTAACCGGACTAGCGGGAGGGCCCTACAATGAGCAGTTCTTC. Amino acids: CASSLTGLAGGPYNEQFF. Based on the CDR3 plus reference TRBV7-3 and TRBJ2-1, the full variable domain is GAGVSQTPSNKVTEKGKYVELRCDPISGHTALYWYRQSLGQGPEFLIYFQGTGAADDSGLPNDRFFAVRPEGSVSTLKIQRTERGDSAVYLCASSLTGLAGGPYNEQFFGPGTRLTVL.

CDR3 coding DNA: TGTGCCAGCTCACCTACCCCAGTAACCTACGAGCAGTACTTC. Protein product: CASSPTPVTYEQYF. The chain carries TRBV18 and TRBJ2-7; D ambiguous. Germline V lookup: CDR1 KGHSH, CDR2 LQKENI. This CDR3 has 14 amino acids. V gave up 3 bases and J gave up 2 bases, with 11 bases separating them.

This clonotype is medium-sized (0.01 to 0.1%). The chain couples TRBV29-1 to TRBJ2-1, with D unclear. V gave up 4 bases and J gave up 0 bases, with 10 bases separating them. Germline V CDR1 and CDR2: SQVTM, ANQGSEA. The CDR3 covers 14 residues. The CDR3 nucleotides are TGCAGCGTTGTTCATCCTAGCTCCTACAATGAGCAGTTCTTC. This sequence encodes CSVVHPSSYNEQFF.

On this clonotype itself: A much larger clone is a single base away; this may be a read error. This chain uses TRBV11-3 with TRBJ2-4; 7 positions match TRBD1. CDR3 size: 15 residues. V trimming: 0 bases; J trimming: 8 bases; junction bases outside the gene matches: 7. The germline V gene has CDR1 SGHNT and CDR2 YENEEA. The CDR3 DNA reads TGTGCCAGCAGCTTAGATAATACAGGGGTGTACATTCAGTACTTC. This gives the protein CASSLDNTGVYIQYF.

This chain connects TRBV24-1 to TRBJ2-3, with a weak D call TRBD1 (6 bases). Germline V gene data show CDR1 as KGHDR and CDR2 as SFDVKD. This CDR3 has 17 amino acids. With 1 base removed from V and 0 bases from J, the gap between germline ends came to 13 bases. The CDR3 is CATSDFGDKESTDTQYF. The CDR3 DNA follows: TGTGCCACCAGTGATTTTGGGGACAAGGAGAGCACAGATACGCAGTATTTT.

In its sample, this clonotype ranks as medium-sized. This chain uses TRBV6-6 with TRBJ2-5; the match to TRBD2 covers 7 bases. V trimming: 6 bases; J trimming: 4 bases; junction bases outside the gene matches: 11. The CDR3 covers 15 residues. Germline V gene lookup returns CDR1 MNHNY and CDR2 SVGAGI (reference sequence). CDR3 DNA: TGTGCCAGCAGACTGGGGGGGTCCGGCGGAGAGACCCAGTACTTC. Translated, it gives CASRLGGSGGETQYF.

By proportion, this clonotype is medium-sized (0.01 to 0.1%). The chain carries TRBV19 and TRBJ2-2; maybe TRBD2 (6 bases). The CDR3 has 13 residues. CDR1 is LNHDA, CDR2 SQIVND, per germline (reference sequence). Trimming took 9 bases from V and 5 from J, leaving 13 bases between them. The CDR3, as DNA: TGTGCCAGCTGGGGGGTTTGGACCGGGGAGCTGTTTTTT. Translating gives CASWGVWTGELFF.

The chain has TRBV29-1 and TRBJ1-1; no firm D call. Deletions cut 1 base from V and 0 bases from J, with 6 bases between. Germline CDR1 is SQVTM and CDR2 is ANQGSEA. This CDR3 is built from 13 residues. CDR3 protein: CSVEGAMNTEAFF. The DNA for the CDR3 is TGCAGCGTTGAAGGGGCTATGAACACTGAAGCTTTCTTT.

A few counts support this clonotype. This chain connects TRBV11-3 to TRBJ1-1; D unclear. This CDR3 is built from 17 residues. The V end was cut by 0 bases, the J end by 0 bases, with 14 bases between. Germline values: CDR1 SGHNT, CDR2 YENEEA. The CDR3 DNA sequence: TGTGCCAGCAGCTTAGAAGTTGTAGGCAGGATGAACACTGAAGCTTTCTTT. Protein sequence: CASSLEVVGRMNTEAFF.

This clonotype is medium-sized within its sample. This rearrangement joins TRBV7-6 to TRBJ2-1; D is undetermined. This CDR3 spans 16 amino acids. Trimming removed 4 bases at V and 7 bases at J, with 20 bases between. CDR1 SGHVS and CDR2 FNYEAQ come from the germline V gene. CDR3 region: CASSSRWLSSRNEQFF. CDR3 DNA: TGTGCCAGCAGCTCCAGGTGGCTCTCTTCTCGGAATGAGCAGTTCTTC.

In DNA form, the CDR3 reads TGTGCCAGCAACTCGGGGCCTAATGAAAAACTGTTTTTT. This encodes CASNSGPNEKLFF. The chain joins TRBV5-6 to TRBJ1-4; possible D gene TRBD1, 5 bases. Trimming pared 6 bases from V and 3 bases from J, leaving 9 bases between. CDR3 size: 13 residues. Per the germline V gene, CDR1 is SGHDT and CDR2 is YYEEEE.

The gene calls are TRBV5-1 and TRBJ2-1; 8 bases fit TRBD2. Trimming at V came to 1 base and at J to 3 bases, leaving 3 bases not matched to a gene. This CDR3 spans 15 amino acids. Looked up from germline, CDR1 is SGHRS and CDR2 is YFSETQ. CDR3 DNA sequence: TGCGCCAGCAGCTTGTCTCTAGCGGGCTACAATGAGCAGTTCTTC. Amino acid sequence: CASSLSLAGYNEQFF.

By share of the sample, this clonotype is medium-sized (0.01 to 0.1%). V is TRBV11-3 and J is TRBJ2-1; D tentatively fits TRBD1 or TRBD2 (6 bases each). The CDR3 is 12 residues long. CDR1 and CDR2 from the germline V gene are SGHNT and YENEEA. V was trimmed by 4 bases and J by 6 bases, leaving 7 bases between them. CDR3 region: CASSSGANEQFF. The DNA for the CDR3 is TGTGCCAGCAGCTCGGGGGCCAATGAGCAGTTCTTC.

The chain uses TRBV20-1 and TRBJ2-1; TRBD2 aligns across 12 bases. V gave up 5 bases and J gave up 5 bases; unmatched junction bases: 7. This CDR3 has 15 residues. Germline CDR1 DFQATT, CDR2 SNEGSKA (reference sequence). The CDR3 region has the DNA TGCAGTGCTCAGCGACTAGCGGGGGCACACAATGAGCAGTTCTTC. The encoded protein is CSAQRLAGAHNEQFF.

This clonotype is judged medium-sized (0.01 to 0.1%). This chain links TRBV24-1 with TRBJ2-2; D gene unclear. This CDR3 is 14 amino acids long. Trimming cost V 2 bases and J 7 bases, with 10 bases left between them. Germline V gene data show CDR1 as KGHDR and CDR2 as SFDVKD. CDR3 DNA: TGTGCCACCAGTGATTCTTGGTCTAACGGGGAGCTGTTTTTT. Its translation: CATSDSWSNGELFF.

The rearrangement uses TRBV5-6 and TRBJ1-6, with D hard to call. Trimming took off 3 bases at V and 9 bases at J, with 13 bases between the two ends. CDR3 length: 14 residues. Germline V gene sequence: CDR1 SGHDT, CDR2 YYEEEE. The CDR3 sequence: CASSSKGLRSPLHF. CDR3 DNA sequence: TGTGCCAGCAGCTCAAAAGGGCTCCGTTCACCCCTCCACTTT. Drawing the rest from reference TRBV5-6 and TRBJ1-6, the complete variable domain is DAGVTQSPTHLIKTRGQQVTLRCSPKSGHDTVSWYQQALGQGPQFIFQYYEEEERQRGNFPDRFSGHQFPNYSSELNVNALLLGDSALYLCASSSKGLRSPLHFGNGTRLTVT.

CDR3 sequence reads: CSGPRTGELFF. Here the CDR3 DNA reads TGCAGCGGGCCGAGGACCGGGGAGCTGTTTTTT. The chain has TRBV29-1 and TRBJ2-2; D gene unclear. With 7 bases removed from V and 5 bases from J, the gap between germline ends came to 8 bases. Germline V gene lookup returns CDR1 SQVTM and CDR2 ANQGSEA. This CDR3 spans 11 amino acids.

This clonotype ranks as medium-sized. This chain joins TRBV6-6 and TRBJ2-1, with TRBD2 identical over 14 bases. Germline CDR1 and CDR2: MNHNY and SVGAGI (reference sequence). V gave up 2 bases and J gave up 5 bases; unmatched junction bases: 5. CDR3 size: 17 residues. CDR3 coding DNA: TGTGCCAGCAGTTACCCGACTAGCGGGAGGGTACACAATGAGCAGTTCTTC. It is translated as CASSYPTSGRVHNEQFF.

V and J are TRBV24-1 and TRBJ2-5; TRBD2 aligns across 10 bases. Germline lookup yields CDR1 KGHDR and CDR2 SFDVKD. The CDR3 is 15 residues long. V lost 3 bases, J lost 4 bases, and 4 bases stayed unmatched. The CDR3 reads CATSDERGGTETQYF. In DNA form, the CDR3 reads TGTGCCACCAGTGATGAGCGGGGGGGCACAGAGACCCAGTACTTC.

This clonotype was seen only once. V gene TRBV28 combines with J gene TRBJ2-2, with 10 bases identical to TRBD1. There are 15 residues in the CDR3. Germline V gene lookup returns CDR1 MDHEN and CDR2 SYDVKM. The V gene end was trimmed by 10 bases and the J gene end by 0 bases; junction bases not matched to a gene: 5. The DNA of the CDR3 is TGTGCCATAATGACAGGGGGCGCGAACACCGGGGAGCTGTTTTTT. It is translated as CAIMTGGANTGELFF.

This clonotype is judged medium-sized. The chain employs TRBV11-3 and TRBJ2-1; D is undetermined. The germline CDR1 and CDR2 sequences are SGHNT and YENEEA. With 2 bases removed from V and 10 bases from J, the gap between germline ends came to 6 bases. There are 11 residues in the CDR3. In nucleotides, the CDR3 is TGTGCCAGCAGCTTATCCCGGGAGCAGTTCTTC. It specifies CASSLSREQFF.

This clonotype is categorized as medium-sized. The genes are TRBV5-4 and TRBJ2-1; 10 nucleotides align to TRBD1. Losses at the gene ends were 4 bases for V and 2 bases for J; bases not matched to a gene: 6. The germline gives CDR1 SGHNT, CDR2 YYREEE (reference sequence). This CDR3 comprises 16 residues. The CDR3 loop is CASSPRGQGPYNEQFF. The CDR3 DNA follows: TGTGCCAGCAGCCCCAGGGGACAGGGGCCCTACAATGAGCAGTTCTTC.

This clonotype was counted between two and nine times. The chain carries TRBV12-3 or TRBV12-4 and TRBJ1-1; D is perhaps TRBD1 (5 bases). The germline V and J ends were trimmed by 5 bases and 7 bases, with 11 bases remaining between them. The CDR3 extends over 12 amino acids. Written as DNA, the CDR3 is TGTGCCAGCAGTCACACTCAGGGTGAAGCTTTCTTT. It yields the protein CASSHTQGEAFF.

The rearrangement links TRBV7-9 to TRBJ2-2; weak D call: TRBD1 (6 bases). CDR1 is SEHNR, CDR2 FQNEAQ, per germline (reference sequence). The CDR3 length is 14 residues. The V end was cut by 7 bases, the J end by 8 bases, with 17 bases between. CDR3 residues: CASKYRVRIGELFF. The CDR3 DNA reads TGTGCCAGCAAGTACAGGGTCCGGATTGGGGAGCTGTTTTTT.

By share of the sample, this clonotype is medium-sized. The gene calls are TRBV27 and TRBJ2-2; no clear D gene. Trimming took 5 bases from V and 1 from J, leaving 8 bases between them. Germline V CDR1 and CDR2: MNHEY, SMNVEV (reference sequence). CDR3 length equals 14 residues. The chain's CDR3 is CASSPRLNTGELFF. In nucleotides, the CDR3 is TGTGCCAGCAGTCCCCGACTGAACACCGGGGAGCTGTTTTTT.

This chain joins TRBV5-1 and TRBJ2-3, with D perhaps matching TRBD2 (5 bases). V lost 4 bases to trimming and J lost 0 bases, with 12 bases between them. CDR1 SGHRS and CDR2 YFSETQ come from the germline V gene. This CDR3 contains 15 residues. The CDR3 loop reads CASSIGLFSTDTQYF. CDR3 in DNA: TGCGCCAGCAGCATCGGACTCTTCAGCACAGATACGCAGTATTTT.

By frequency in the sample, this clonotype is medium-sized. The V gene is TRBV24-1, the J gene TRBJ2-2; TRBD2 might be the D (6 bases). Looked up from germline, CDR1 is KGHDR and CDR2 is SFDVKD. Trimming shortened V by 5 bases and J by 5 bases, and 8 bases separated the two germline ends. The CDR3 spans 13 residues. CDR3 loop: CATSVGGTGELFF. Here the CDR3 DNA reads TGTGCCACCAGTGTTGGGGGGACCGGGGAGCTGTTTTTT.